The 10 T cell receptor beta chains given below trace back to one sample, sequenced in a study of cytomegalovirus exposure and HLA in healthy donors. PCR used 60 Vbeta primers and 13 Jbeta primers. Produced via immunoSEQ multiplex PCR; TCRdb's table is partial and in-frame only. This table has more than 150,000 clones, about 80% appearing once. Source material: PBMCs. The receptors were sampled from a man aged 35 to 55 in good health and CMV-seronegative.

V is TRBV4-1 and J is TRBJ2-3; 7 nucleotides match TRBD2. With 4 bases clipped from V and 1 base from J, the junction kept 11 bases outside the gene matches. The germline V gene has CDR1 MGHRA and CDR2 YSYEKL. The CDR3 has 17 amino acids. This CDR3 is CASSLQTSWLGTDTQYF. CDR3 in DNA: TGCGCCAGCAGCCTACAGACTAGCTGGCTCGGCACAGATACGCAGTATTTT.

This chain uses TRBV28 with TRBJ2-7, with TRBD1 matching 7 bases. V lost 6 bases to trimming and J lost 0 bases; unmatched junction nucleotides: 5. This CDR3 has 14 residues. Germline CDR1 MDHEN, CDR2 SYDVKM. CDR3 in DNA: TGTGCCAGCAGGCCACAGGGGATCTCCTACGAGCAGTACTTC. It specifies CASRPQGISYEQYF.

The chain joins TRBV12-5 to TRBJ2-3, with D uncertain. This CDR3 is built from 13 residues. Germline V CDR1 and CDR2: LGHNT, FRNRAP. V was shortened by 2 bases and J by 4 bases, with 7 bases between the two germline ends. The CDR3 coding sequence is TGTGCTAGTGGTTTGACAACGCCAGATACGCAGTATTTT. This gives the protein CASGLTTPDTQYF.

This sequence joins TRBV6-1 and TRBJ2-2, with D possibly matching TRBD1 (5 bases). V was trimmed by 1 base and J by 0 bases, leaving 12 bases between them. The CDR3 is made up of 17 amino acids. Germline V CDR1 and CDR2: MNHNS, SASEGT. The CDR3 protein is CASSEVFRASNTGELFF. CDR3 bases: TGTGCCAGCAGTGAAGTTTTCAGGGCTTCGAACACCGGGGAGCTGTTTTTT.

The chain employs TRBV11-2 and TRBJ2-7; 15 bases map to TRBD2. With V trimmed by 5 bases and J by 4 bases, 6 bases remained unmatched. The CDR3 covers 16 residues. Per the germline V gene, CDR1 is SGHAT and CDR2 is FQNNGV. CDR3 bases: TGTGCCAGCAGCCGGACTAGCGGGAGGGCCCTGTACGAGCAGTACTTC. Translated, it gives CASSRTSGRALYEQYF.

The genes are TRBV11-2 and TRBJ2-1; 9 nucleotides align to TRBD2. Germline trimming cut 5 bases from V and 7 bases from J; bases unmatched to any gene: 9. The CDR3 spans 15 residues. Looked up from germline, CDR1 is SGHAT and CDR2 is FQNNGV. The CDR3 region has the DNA TGTGCCAGCAGCACTCGAGCGGGGGGCCCTAATGAGCAGTTCTTC. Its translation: CASSTRAGGPNEQFF.

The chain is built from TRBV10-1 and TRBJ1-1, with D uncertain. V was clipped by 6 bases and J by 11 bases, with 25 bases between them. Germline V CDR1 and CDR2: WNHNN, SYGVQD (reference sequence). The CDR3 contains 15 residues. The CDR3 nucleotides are TGCGCCAGCAGCGATATCCCATGGGCACGAGAGTCGGCTTTCTTT. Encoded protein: CASSDIPWARESAFF.

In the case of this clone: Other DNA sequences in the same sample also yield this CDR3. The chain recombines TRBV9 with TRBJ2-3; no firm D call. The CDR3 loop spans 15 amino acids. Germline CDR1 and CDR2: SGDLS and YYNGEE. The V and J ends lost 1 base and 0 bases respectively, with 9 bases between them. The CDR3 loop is CASSVSPGSTDTQYF. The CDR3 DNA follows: TGTGCCAGCAGCGTATCCCCCGGTAGCACAGATACGCAGTATTTT.

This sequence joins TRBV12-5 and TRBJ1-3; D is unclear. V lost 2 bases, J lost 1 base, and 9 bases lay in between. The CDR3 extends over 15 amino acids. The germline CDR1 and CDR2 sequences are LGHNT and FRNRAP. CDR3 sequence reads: CASGLIHPSGNTIYF. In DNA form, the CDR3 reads TGTGCTAGTGGTTTGATACACCCTTCTGGAAACACCATATATTTT.

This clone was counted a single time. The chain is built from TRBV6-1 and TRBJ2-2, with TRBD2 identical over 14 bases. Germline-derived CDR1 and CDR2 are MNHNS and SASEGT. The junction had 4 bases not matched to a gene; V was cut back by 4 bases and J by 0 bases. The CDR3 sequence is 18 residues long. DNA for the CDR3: TGTGCCAGCAGTGGCGGACTAGCGGGAGGCCCGAACACCGGGGAGCTGTTTTTT. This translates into CASSGGLAGGPNTGELFF.